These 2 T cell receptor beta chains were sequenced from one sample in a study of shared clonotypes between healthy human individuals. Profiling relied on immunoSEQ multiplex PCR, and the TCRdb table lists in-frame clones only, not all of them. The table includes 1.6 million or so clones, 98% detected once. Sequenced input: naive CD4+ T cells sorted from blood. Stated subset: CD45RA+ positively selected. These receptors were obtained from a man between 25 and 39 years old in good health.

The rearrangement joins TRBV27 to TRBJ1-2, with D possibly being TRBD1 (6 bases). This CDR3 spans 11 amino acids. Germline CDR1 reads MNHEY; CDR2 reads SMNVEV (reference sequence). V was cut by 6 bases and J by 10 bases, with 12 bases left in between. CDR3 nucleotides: TGTGCCAGCAGGAGGGGGGGGTCCTACACCTTC. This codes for CASRRGGSYTF.

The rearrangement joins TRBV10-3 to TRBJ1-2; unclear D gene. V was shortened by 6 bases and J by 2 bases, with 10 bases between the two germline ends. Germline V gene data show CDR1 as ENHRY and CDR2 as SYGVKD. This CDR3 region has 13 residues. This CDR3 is CAIRGTENYGYTF. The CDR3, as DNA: TGTGCCATCAGGGGCACAGAAAACTATGGCTACACCTTC.